The 5 T cell receptor beta chains reported below all come from one sample, sequenced in a study of vaccination and CD4 T cells after COVID-19. Sequenced with the Oncomine TCR Beta short-read assay was DNA taken from cultured CD4+ T cells. Via MiXCR, TCRdb re-called the PCR reads, giving one row per CDR3 protein. The table shows some 10,000 distinct CDR3 sequences, with over 45% occurring only once. Their antigen targets remain unknown. Indicated treatment: roughly 11-day PBMC culture with coronavirus spike peptide pools or control peptides (ViraFEST assay). Sequencing used CD4+ T cells from blood, cultured in vitro. Every receptor here comes from a human donor who had recovered from COVID-19.

The CDR3 region is CASSLVASGTNEQYF. In DNA, the CDR3 is TGCGCCAGCAGCTTGGTGGCTAGCGGTACTAACGAGCAGTACTTC. V usage is TRBV5-1 and J usage is TRBJ2-7; 7 bases agree with TRBD2. The CDR3 has 15 amino acids. CDR1 is SGHRS and CDR2 is YFSETQ in the germline V gene. With V trimmed by 0 bases and J by 5 bases, 8 bases remained unmatched.

This clonotype was seen a handful of times. This chain links TRBV5-4 with TRBJ2-3, with 13 bases that match TRBD2. With 0 bases clipped from V and 0 bases from J, the junction kept 1 base outside the gene matches. The CDR3 is 17 amino acids. The germline CDR1 and CDR2 sequences are SGHNT and YYREEE (reference sequence). CDR3 amino acids: CASSLGGLAGSTDTQYF. CDR3 nucleotides: TGTGCCAGCAGCTTGGGGGGACTAGCGGGGAGCACAGATACGCAGTATTTT.

The chain uses TRBV4-1 and TRBJ1-4, with D tentatively TRBD1 (5 bases). Germline CDR1 is MGHRA and CDR2 is YSYEKL. Trimming left V 4 bases short and J 8 bases short, with 17 bases between. This CDR3 comprises 15 residues. In DNA form, the CDR3 reads TGCGCCAGCAGCCGCTCCCCTCAAAACAGGGAAAAACTGTTTTTT. Translating it yields CASSRSPQNREKLFF.

The V call is TRBV29-1, the J call TRBJ1-2, with TRBD1 as a possible D gene (5 bases). The CDR3 has 12 amino acids. Germline CDR1 and CDR2: SQVTM and ANQGSEA. The ends were cut back, 4 bases at V and 8 bases at J, with 14 bases in the middle. For the CDR3, the DNA is TGCAGCGTTGGAACGGGACCAGGCGGCTACACCTTC. Translation: CSVGTGPGGYTF.

This clonotype was observed a few times. This sequence joins TRBV5-1 and TRBJ1-2; D gene unclear. Between the trimmed V and J ends, which lost 0 bases and 6 bases, there was a span of 15 bases. Per the germline V gene, CDR1 is SGHRS and CDR2 is YFSETQ. This CDR3 comprises 15 residues. This chain's CDR3 is CASSLAAGARDGYTF. In nucleotides, the CDR3 is TGCGCCAGCAGCTTGGCCGCAGGAGCGAGGGATGGCTACACCTTC.